Below, 14 T cell receptor beta chains from the same sample are listed, as sequenced in a study of beta chain features in type 1 diabetes. Every isolated RNA sample was fully reverse transcribed, so sequencing captured expressed TCRB transcripts. Clones were read by immunoSEQ multiplex PCR, and TCRdb kept only the in-frame ones, dropping some. The sample holds roughly 230,000 clones; roughly 9.6% are singletons and the top ten take around 0.031%. The source material was naive CD4+ T cells from blood. These receptors came from a young woman in good health.

This clone was seen a handful of times. This sequence joins TRBV6-6 and TRBJ2-1; no clear D. Germline-derived CDR1 and CDR2 are MNHNY and SVGAGI (reference sequence). V lost 2 bases and J lost 6, with 5 bases in between. The CDR3 spans 12 residues. CDR3 loop: CASSYGSNEQFF. CDR3 sequence (DNA): TGTGCCAGCAGTTACGGCTCCAATGAGCAGTTCTTC.

A few counts support this clone. The gene calls are TRBV30 and TRBJ1-2; 7 positions match TRBD1. Losses at the gene ends were 3 bases for V and 8 bases for J; bases not matched to a gene: 9. CDR1 and CDR2 (germline): GTSNPN, SVGIG (reference sequence). The CDR3 is 13 residues long. CDR3 coding DNA: TGTGCCTGGAGGGCGGGGACAGCCGGAGGCTACACCTTC. Translated: CAWRAGTAGGYTF.

This clone was counted only a few times. This sequence joins TRBV4-1 and TRBJ2-3; 13 bases agree with TRBD2. J lost 2 bases, V lost 4 bases, and 3 bases had no gene match. The germline gives CDR1 MGHRA, CDR2 YSYEKL. This CDR3 comprises 16 residues. The chain's CDR3 is CASSPGLAGVTDTQYF. The CDR3 DNA follows: TGCGCCAGCAGCCCCGGACTAGCGGGAGTCACAGATACGCAGTATTTT.

This clone has a handful of counts. The chain recombines TRBV5-1 with TRBJ2-7, with 12 bases aligning to TRBD2. The CDR3 contains 16 residues. In germline, CDR1 is SGHRS, CDR2 YFSETQ. Trimming took 1 base from V and 4 from J; bases not matched to a gene: 6. The CDR3 sequence: CASSLTLAGGNYEQYF. The CDR3 region has the DNA TGCGCCAGCAGCTTGACGCTAGCGGGAGGGAATTACGAGCAGTACTTC.

V usage is TRBV5-1 and J usage is TRBJ2-2; 13 bases align to TRBD2. V shed 3 bases and J 1 base; nucleotides not matched to a gene: 3. This CDR3 has 17 amino acids. Per the germline V gene, CDR1 is SGHRS and CDR2 is YFSETQ. The CDR3 bases are TGCGCCAGCAGCTCCGGGACTAGCGGGATGAACACCGGGGAGCTGTTTTTT. This codes for CASSSGTSGMNTGELFF.

The V and J genes are TRBV25-1 and TRBJ1-1; no clear D gene. The CDR3 runs 15 residues. Germline V CDR1 and CDR2: MGHDK, SYGVNS. The V gene lost 2 bases and the J gene lost 0 bases, with 10 bases spanning the gap. CDR3 nucleotides: TGTGCCAGCAGTGAAGCAAACGGGGTGAACACTGAAGCTTTCTTT. Protein sequence: CASSEANGVNTEAFF.

This clone was picked up a small number of times. DNA for the CDR3: TGTGCCAGCAGCCTGACAGGGGCTAACTATGGCTACACCTTC. Its translation is CASSLTGANYGYTF. The chain couples TRBV6-5 to TRBJ1-2; 8 positions agree with TRBD1. The CDR3 runs to 14 residues. CDR1 and CDR2 (germline): MNHEY, SVGAGI. After removal of 6 bases from V and 0 bases from J, the junction contained 3 bases not matched to a gene.

There are a few counts of this clone. This chain links TRBV5-1 with TRBJ2-1; 11 positions agree with TRBD1. Germline trimming cut 5 bases from V and 6 bases from J; bases unmatched to any gene: 10. Germline loops: CDR1 SGHRS, CDR2 YFSETQ. CDR3 length equals 16 residues. The CDR3 coding sequence is TGCGCCAGCAGGGGACAGGGGGTAGGCTACCCCAATGAGCAGTTCTTC. Its translation: CASRGQGVGYPNEQFF.

This clone was counted between two and nine times. The CDR3 is CASSVAQKNTEAFF. The CDR3 bases are TGTGCCAGCAGCGTAGCACAGAAGAACACTGAAGCTTTCTTT. The rearrangement uses TRBV9 and TRBJ1-1; no clear D gene. This CDR3 contains 14 residues. V lost 0 bases and J lost 1, with 7 bases in between. Germline loops: CDR1 SGDLS, CDR2 YYNGEE.

This rearrangement joins TRBV7-2 to TRBJ1-3; weak D call: TRBD1 (6 bases). Germline V gives CDR1 SGHTA, CDR2 FQGNSA. The CDR3 is made up of 12 amino acids. CDR3 region: CAGGFSGNTIYF. The CDR3 DNA follows: TGTGCTGGGGGCTTCTCTGGAAACACCATATATTTT. The complete variable domain, with remaining parts taken from reference TRBV7-2 and TRBJ1-3, reads GAGVSQSPSNKVTEKGKDVELRCDPISGHTALYWYRQSLGQGLEFLIYFQGNSAPDKSGLPSDRFSAERTGGSVSTLTIQRTQQEDSAVYLCAGGFSGNTIYFGEGSWLTVV.

This clone was picked up a small number of times. This sequence joins TRBV6-4 and TRBJ2-2, with TRBD2 identical over 10 bases. CDR1 is MRHNA and CDR2 is SNTAGT in the germline V gene. This CDR3 is built from 17 residues. With 0 bases clipped from V and 5 bases from J, the junction kept 6 bases outside the gene matches. The CDR3 loop is CASSDSLIAGGTGELFF. The CDR3 DNA reads as TGTGCCAGCAGTGACTCGTTAATAGCGGGAGGTACCGGGGAGCTGTTTTTT.

The J gene is TRBJ2-2, the V gene TRBV11-2; tentatively, D is TRBD1 (6 bases). The V gene lost 6 bases and the J gene lost 6 bases, with 11 bases spanning the gap. Germline CDR1 reads SGHAT; CDR2 reads FQNNGV. The CDR3 is made up of 13 amino acids. This chain's CDR3 is CASRYTGPGELFF. The CDR3 DNA sequence: TGTGCCAGCAGATATACAGGGCCCGGGGAGCTGTTTTTT.

This chain links TRBV10-3 with TRBJ1-2; 7 bases align to TRBD1. The CDR3 totals 15 residues. The junction had 11 bases not matched to a gene; V was cut back by 4 bases and J by 6 bases. From germline, CDR1 is ENHRY and CDR2 SYGVKD. The CDR3 loop is CAISVRQGEVDGYTF. The CDR3 nucleotides read TGTGCCATCAGTGTAAGACAGGGAGAGGTAGATGGCTACACCTTC.

This sequence joins TRBV30 and TRBJ2-3; 7 nucleotides line up with TRBD1. The CDR3 sequence is 17 residues long. Germline-derived CDR1 and CDR2 are GTSNPN and SVGIG (reference sequence). V shed 3 bases and J 6 bases; nucleotides not matched to a gene: 18. This chain's CDR3 is CAWSVEGAPFSGDTQYF. In DNA form, the CDR3 reads TGTGCCTGGAGCGTAGAGGGGGCTCCTTTCAGTGGGGATACGCAGTATTTT.